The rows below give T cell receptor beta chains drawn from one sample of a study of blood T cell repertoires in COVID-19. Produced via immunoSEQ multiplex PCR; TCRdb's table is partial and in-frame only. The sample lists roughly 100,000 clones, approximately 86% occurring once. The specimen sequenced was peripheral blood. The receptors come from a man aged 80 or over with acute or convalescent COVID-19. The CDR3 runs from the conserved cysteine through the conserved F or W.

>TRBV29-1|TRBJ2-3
CSAEIRADTQYF
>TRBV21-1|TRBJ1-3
CASSPRWDRVHENTIYF
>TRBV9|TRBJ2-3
CASSAIQGAGGTDTQYF
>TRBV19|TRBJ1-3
CASTPAHGQGTSGNTIYF
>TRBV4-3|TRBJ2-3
CASSPPTAKLGDTQYF
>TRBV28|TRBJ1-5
CASSPPGQLNQPQHF
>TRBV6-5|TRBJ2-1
CASSYRGLGEQFF
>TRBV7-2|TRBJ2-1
CASSLMGLAINEQFF
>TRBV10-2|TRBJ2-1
CASSELAGGYNEQFF
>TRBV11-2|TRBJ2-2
CASSFSIQGGRAYTGELFF
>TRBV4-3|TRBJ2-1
CASSPTDISSYNEQFF
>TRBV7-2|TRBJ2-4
CASSPRASEKNIQYF
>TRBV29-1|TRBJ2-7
CSVGDREHEQYF
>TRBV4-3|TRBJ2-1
CASSLAGVANEQFF
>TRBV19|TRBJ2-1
CASKAAGVNEQFF
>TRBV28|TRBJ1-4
CASSFQVTSEKLFF
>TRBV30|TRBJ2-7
CAWSQGDVLEEQYF
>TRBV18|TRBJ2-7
CASSLSAGTGDYEQYF
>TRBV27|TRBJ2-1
CASCRLAGVNEQFF
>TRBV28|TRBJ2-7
CASRASGGQQYF
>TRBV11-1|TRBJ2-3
CASSFESRAGTDTQYF
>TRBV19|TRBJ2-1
CASSTGQDNNEQFF
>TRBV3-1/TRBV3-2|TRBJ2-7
CASSSQRRGALEQYF
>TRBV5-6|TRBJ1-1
CASSHRGPNTEAFF
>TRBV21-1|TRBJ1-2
CASSKEGRSGYTF
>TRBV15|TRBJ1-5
CATSGQGSNQPQHF
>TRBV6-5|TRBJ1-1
CASSYGDRGNTEAFF
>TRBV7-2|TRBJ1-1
CASSLRQGAQGTEAFF
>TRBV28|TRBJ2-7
CASTRGGSDEQYF
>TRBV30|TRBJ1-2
CAWREEGRGYGYTF
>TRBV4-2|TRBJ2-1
CASSQEGASGTNEQFF
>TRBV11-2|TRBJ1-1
CASSKDTNTEAFF
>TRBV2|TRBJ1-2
CASSEAGNYGYTF
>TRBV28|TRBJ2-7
CASSLWRRDRAYEQYF
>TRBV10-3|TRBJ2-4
CAISEVAGGRNIQYF
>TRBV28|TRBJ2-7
CASSPRAPSEQYF
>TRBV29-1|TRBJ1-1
CSVRQGSIAEAFF
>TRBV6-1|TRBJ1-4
CASSELQGINEKLFF
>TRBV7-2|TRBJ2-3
CASSSQGLSTDTQYF
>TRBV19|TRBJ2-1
CASTPAGGNNEQFF
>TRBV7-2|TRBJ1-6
CASSLHRVNSPLHF
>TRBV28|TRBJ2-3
CASSTGGVSSDTQYF
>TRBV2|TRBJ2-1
CASIGRTSGNNEQFF
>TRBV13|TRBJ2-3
CASSSLGGTDTQYF
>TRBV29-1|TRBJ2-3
CSSAGTSGSITDTQYF
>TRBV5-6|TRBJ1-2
CASSRSQGTYGYTF
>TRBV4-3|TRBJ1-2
CASSQGGQGTNYGYTF
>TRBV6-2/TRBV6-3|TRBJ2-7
CASSYGNTGDYEQYF
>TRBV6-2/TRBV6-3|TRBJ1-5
CASSYGTGNQPQHF
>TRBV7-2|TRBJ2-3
CASSSQGAGGPDTQYF
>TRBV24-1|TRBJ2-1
CATGRLYDNEQFF
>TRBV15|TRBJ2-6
CATQRSLQIGANVLTF
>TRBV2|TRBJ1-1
CASSGGRTLNTEAFF
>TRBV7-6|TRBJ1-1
CASSSLSEAFF
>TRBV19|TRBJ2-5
CASSLGQGLGGQETQYF